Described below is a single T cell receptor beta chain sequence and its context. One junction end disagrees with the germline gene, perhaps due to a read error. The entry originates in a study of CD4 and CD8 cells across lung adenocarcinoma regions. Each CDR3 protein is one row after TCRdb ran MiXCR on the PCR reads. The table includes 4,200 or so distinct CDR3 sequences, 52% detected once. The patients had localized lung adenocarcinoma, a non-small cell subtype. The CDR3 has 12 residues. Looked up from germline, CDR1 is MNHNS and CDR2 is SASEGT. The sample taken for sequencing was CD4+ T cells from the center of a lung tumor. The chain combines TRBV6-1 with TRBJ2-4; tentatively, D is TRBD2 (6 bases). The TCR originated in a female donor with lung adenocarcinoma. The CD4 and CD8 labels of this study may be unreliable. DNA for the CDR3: TGTGCCAGCAGTGATGGCGGGGAACCCCGGTTCTTC. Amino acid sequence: CASSDGGEPRFF.